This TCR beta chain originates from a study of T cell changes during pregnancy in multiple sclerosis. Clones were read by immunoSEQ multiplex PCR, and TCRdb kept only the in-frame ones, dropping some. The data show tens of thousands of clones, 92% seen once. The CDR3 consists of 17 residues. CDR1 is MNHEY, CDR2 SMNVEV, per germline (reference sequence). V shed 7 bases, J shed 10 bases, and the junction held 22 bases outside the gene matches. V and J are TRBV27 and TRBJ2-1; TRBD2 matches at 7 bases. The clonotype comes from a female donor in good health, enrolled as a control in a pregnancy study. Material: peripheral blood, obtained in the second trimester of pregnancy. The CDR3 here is CASTQALQSRDYREQFF. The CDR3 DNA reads TGTGCCAGCACCCAGGCCCTCCAAAGCCGGGACTACCGAGAGCAGTTCTTC.